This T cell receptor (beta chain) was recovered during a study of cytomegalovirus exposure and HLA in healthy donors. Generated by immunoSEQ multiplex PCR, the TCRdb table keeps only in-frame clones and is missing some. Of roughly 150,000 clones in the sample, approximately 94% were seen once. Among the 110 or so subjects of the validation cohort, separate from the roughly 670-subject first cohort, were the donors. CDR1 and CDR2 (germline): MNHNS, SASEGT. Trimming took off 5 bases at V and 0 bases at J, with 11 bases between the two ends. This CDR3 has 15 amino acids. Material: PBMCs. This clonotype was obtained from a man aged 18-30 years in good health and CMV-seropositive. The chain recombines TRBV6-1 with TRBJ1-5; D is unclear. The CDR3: CASSPVINSNQPQHF. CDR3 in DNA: TGTGCCAGCAGTCCGGTCATAAATAGCAATCAGCCCCAGCATTTT.